Listed below are T cell receptor beta chains from one sample, sequenced in a study of T cells in Graves' hyperthyroidism and ophthalmopathy. A single record per CDR3 protein comes from TCRdb applying MiXCR to the multiplex PCR reads. The data contain under 350,000 distinct CDR3 sequences, about 14% of them singletons. The source material was blood. The receptors were gathered from a woman aged 30 to 39 with Graves' hyperthyroidism that later progressed to Graves' ophthalmopathy. Both conserved end residues are part of each CDR3. D genes are given only for firm matches. Expanded clones are given a class, and other clones once, few, many or no size at all.

clone_size: many; j_call: TRBJ2-5; v_call: TRBV7-2; d_call: .; cdr3_aa: CASSLVSRQETQYF; cdr3_nt: TGTGCCAGCAGCTTAGTTTCTCGCCAAGAGACCCAGTACTTC
clone_size: many; j_call: TRBJ1-3; v_call: TRBV6-2/TRBV6-3; d_call: .; cdr3_aa: CASSLLSGSGNTIYF; cdr3_nt: TGTGCCAGCAGTCTCCTGTCGGGGTCTGGAAACACCATATATTTT
clone_size: many; j_call: TRBJ1-1; v_call: TRBV7-2; d_call: .; cdr3_aa: CASSWGWNTEAFF; cdr3_nt: TGTGCCAGCAGCTGGGGGTGGAACACTGAAGCTTTCTTT
clone_size: many; j_call: TRBJ2-3; v_call: TRBV20-1; d_call: TRBD2; cdr3_aa: CSAIRFHSGRTDTQYF; cdr3_nt: TGCAGTGCTATCAGGTTCCATAGCGGGAGAACAGATACGCAGTATTTT
clone_size: many; j_call: TRBJ1-1; v_call: TRBV5-1; d_call: .; cdr3_aa: CASSPGGRRWDTEAFF; cdr3_nt: TGCGCCAGCAGCCCGGGGGGGCGGAGGTGGGACACTGAAGCTTTCTTT
clone_size: .; j_call: TRBJ1-5; v_call: TRBV18; d_call: .; cdr3_aa: CASSLDSFNQPQHF; cdr3_nt: TGTGCCAGCTCATTGGACAGCTTCAATCAGCCCCAGCATTTT
clone_size: .; j_call: TRBJ2-3; v_call: TRBV19; d_call: .; cdr3_aa: CASSKTSTDTQYF; cdr3_nt: TGTGCCAGTAGTAAAACTTCCACAGATACGCAGTATTTT
clone_size: .; j_call: TRBJ2-3; v_call: TRBV6-2/TRBV6-3; d_call: TRBD2; cdr3_aa: CASSYARTSGKVDTQYF; cdr3_nt: TGTGCCAGCAGTTACGCCCGGACTAGCGGGAAAGTGGATACGCAGTATTTT
clone_size: many; j_call: TRBJ2-7; v_call: TRBV6-5; d_call: TRBD2; cdr3_aa: CASSYSASGAYEQYF; cdr3_nt: TGTGCCAGCAGTTACTCGGCTAGCGGAGCCTACGAGCAGTACTTC
clone_size: many; j_call: TRBJ2-3; v_call: TRBV6-1; d_call: .; cdr3_aa: CASSEFTSTDTQYF; cdr3_nt: TGTGCCAGCAGTGAATTTACTAGCACAGATACGCAGTATTTT
clone_size: many; j_call: TRBJ2-7; v_call: TRBV4-3; d_call: .; cdr3_aa: CASSIRPAASYEQYF; cdr3_nt: TGCGCCAGCAGCATTCGTCCGGCCGCCTCCTACGAGCAGTACTTC
clone_size: many; j_call: TRBJ2-1; v_call: TRBV6-1; d_call: .; cdr3_aa: CASSEEAAYNEQFF; cdr3_nt: TGTGCCAGCAGTGAAGAGGCAGCTTACAATGAGCAGTTCTTC
clone_size: many; j_call: TRBJ2-3; v_call: TRBV4-1; d_call: .; cdr3_aa: CASSQTGRDTQYF; cdr3_nt: TGCGCCAGCAGCCAAACAGGGCGAGACACGCAGTATTTT
clone_size: few; j_call: TRBJ1-1; v_call: TRBV25-1; d_call: .; cdr3_aa: CASRMEGNTEAFF; cdr3_nt: TGTGCCAGCAGAATGGAGGGGAACACTGAAGCTTTCTTT
clone_size: few; j_call: TRBJ2-1; v_call: TRBV9; d_call: TRBD2; cdr3_aa: CASSATGLAGYNEQFF; cdr3_nt: TGTGCCAGCAGCGCTACTGGACTAGCGGGATACAATGAGCAGTTCTTC
clone_size: many; j_call: TRBJ2-1; v_call: TRBV28; d_call: TRBD2; cdr3_aa: CASRTSGGYSNEQFF; cdr3_nt: TGTGCCAGCCGGACTAGCGGGGGGTATAGCAATGAGCAGTTCTTC
clone_size: few; j_call: TRBJ2-1; v_call: TRBV6-2/TRBV6-3; d_call: TRBD2; cdr3_aa: CAAGGTNTYNEQFF; cdr3_nt: TGTGCCGCCGGGGGGACTAATACCTACAATGAGCAGTTCTTC
clone_size: many; j_call: TRBJ1-1; v_call: TRBV28; d_call: .; cdr3_aa: CASYQGLNTEAFF; cdr3_nt: TGTGCCAGCTACCAGGGATTGAACACTGAAGCTTTCTTT
clone_size: many; j_call: TRBJ2-5; v_call: TRBV27; d_call: .; cdr3_aa: CASSPGFGQYF; cdr3_nt: TGTGCCAGCAGTCCCGGTTTTGGCCAGTACTTC
clone_size: many; j_call: TRBJ1-1; v_call: TRBV19; d_call: TRBD1; cdr3_aa: CASSILGDRANTEAFF; cdr3_nt: TGTGCCAGTAGTATATTAGGGGACAGGGCGAACACTGAAGCTTTCTTT
clone_size: many; j_call: TRBJ2-3; v_call: TRBV7-9; d_call: .; cdr3_aa: CASRSKLGESTDTQYF; cdr3_nt: TGTGCCAGCAGATCTAAGCTAGGCGAGTCCACAGATACGCAGTATTTT
clone_size: many; j_call: TRBJ1-2; v_call: TRBV27; d_call: TRBD1; cdr3_aa: CASSFSTGGLDYGYTF; cdr3_nt: TGTGCCAGCAGTTTCTCGACAGGGGGTTTAGACTATGGCTACACCTTC
clone_size: many; j_call: TRBJ2-7; v_call: TRBV6-2/TRBV6-3; d_call: .; cdr3_aa: CASSYSNMAYEQYF; cdr3_nt: TGTGCCAGCAGTTACTCGAACATGGCCTACGAGCAGTACTTC
clone_size: many; j_call: TRBJ2-1; v_call: TRBV6-2/TRBV6-3; d_call: .; cdr3_aa: CASSSTLKGSYNEQFF; cdr3_nt: TGTGCCAGCAGTTCGACTCTTAAGGGATCCTACAATGAGCAGTTCTTC
clone_size: few; j_call: TRBJ2-7; v_call: TRBV7-2; d_call: .; cdr3_aa: CASSLELDWDSSYEQYF; cdr3_nt: TGTGCCAGCAGCTTAGAATTGGACTGGGATAGCTCCTACGAGCAGTACTTC
clone_size: many; j_call: TRBJ2-5; v_call: TRBV12-3/TRBV12-4; d_call: .; cdr3_aa: CASSSTRLVEETQYF; cdr3_nt: TGTGCCAGCAGTTCGACACGGTTGGTGGAAGAGACCCAGTACTTC
clone_size: many; j_call: TRBJ1-2; v_call: TRBV28; d_call: TRBD1; cdr3_aa: CASSPLDRVLYGYTF; cdr3_nt: TGTGCCAGCAGTCCCCTTGACAGGGTACTCTATGGCTACACCTTC
clone_size: .; j_call: TRBJ2-1; v_call: TRBV11-2; d_call: TRBD2; cdr3_aa: CASSGGTSGDNEQFF; cdr3_nt: TGTGCCAGCAGCGGGGGGACTAGCGGGGACAATGAGCAGTTCTTC
clone_size: many; j_call: TRBJ1-5; v_call: TRBV19; d_call: TRBD1; cdr3_aa: CASNPQGRGNQPQHF; cdr3_nt: TGTGCCAGTAACCCACAGGGGAGAGGCAATCAGCCCCAGCATTTT
clone_size: many; j_call: TRBJ2-5; v_call: TRBV28; d_call: .; cdr3_aa: CASSLLPLGLLEETQYF; cdr3_nt: TGTGCCAGCAGTCTCCTGCCGTTAGGGCTCCTTGAAGAGACCCAGTACTTC
clone_size: many; j_call: TRBJ2-1; v_call: TRBV4-3; d_call: .; cdr3_aa: CASSRVSNSYNEQFF; cdr3_nt: TGCGCCAGCAGCCGAGTTTCTAACTCCTACAATGAGCAGTTCTTC
clone_size: .; j_call: TRBJ2-5; v_call: TRBV20-1; d_call: TRBD1; cdr3_aa: CSPYLGGAETQYF; cdr3_nt: TGCAGCCCATATCTAGGGGGCGCGGAGACCCAGTACTTC